This TCR beta chain was captured by sequencing in a study of breast tumors, draining lymph nodes, adjacent tissues. Study-wide points: Luminal-like breast cancer showed significantly higher tumor–nontumor repertoire similarity than basal-like. Tumor repertoires ranked between lymph nodes and nontumor tissue in diversity, with V and J gene preferences.

Trimming left V 3 bases short and J 5 bases short, with 16 bases between. CDR3 length: 15 amino acids. The germline V gene has CDR1 PRHDT and CDR2 FYEKMQ (reference sequence). Samples came from axillary lymph nodes draining the breast cancer. A single record per CDR3 protein comes from TCRdb applying MiXCR to the multiplex PCR reads. The data contain 85,000 to 130,000 distinct CDR3 sequences, 30% of them singletons. This clonotype showed up just once. Its antigen is not known. V gene TRBV13 combines with J gene TRBJ2-5; TRBD2 might be the D (5 bases). The specimen was axillary lymph node tissue. This clonotype originated in a female donor with breast cancer. Some clones in this sample may be carry-over from other donors' samples. CDR3 region: CASSFGGSSRETQYF. As DNA, the CDR3 is TGTGCCAGCAGCTTTGGAGGTAGTAGCCGGGAGACCCAGTACTTC.